This T cell receptor (beta chain) was retrieved from a study of identical twins. General study results and limits: Out-of-frame beta sequences exhibited a weaker degree of excess twin sharing.

A template switching step contributed a universal primer site, while unique molecular identifiers were present in the cDNA. MiXCR was run by TCRdb on the 5' RACE reads, yielding one entry per CDR3 protein. The sample has about 190,000 distinct CDR3 sequences, 15% seen once. Worth noting for this clonotype: Its antigen remains unknown. Compared with germline, one end of the junction differs, possibly owing to a read error.

These same data were also listed under a study on T cells expressing NK-cell markers. This second study notes: These same clonotypes (in a handful of donors) also led the CD3+CD56-NKG2C+ fraction.

The sample was CD8+ T cells sorted from blood. The TCR was taken from a woman between 18 and 29 years old in good health.

The DNA for the CDR3 is TGTGCCATCCGTGACGGCATGGGAGAGACCCAGTACTTC. Its translation: CAIRDGMGETQYF. The rearrangement joins TRBV10-3 to TRBJ2-5; no clear D. CDR1 is ENHRY and CDR2 is SYGVKD in the germline V gene. This CDR3 is built from 13 residues.